This T cell receptor (beta chain) was obtained from a study of shared clonotypes between healthy human individuals (TCRdb year 2020). About the study as a whole: A few men and a couple of women, aged 18 to 49 years, made up the cohort. To increase sequencing depth and limit assay-specific biases, different laboratories used diverse techniques to prepare libraries and sequence TCR repertoires. Blood TCR repertoires of 5 or 6 healthy adults were deeply sequenced to estimate repertoire size and the extent of clonotype sharing between individuals. For each donor, CD4 naive and CD4 memory were each given three plates, CD8 naive was given two plates, and CD8 memory was given one plate. Each donor's leukapheresis produced roughly between roughly 0.94 and 9.5 billion PBMCs.

Using the deep immunoSEQ assay, TCR CDR3 regions were amplified from genomic DNA by multiplex PCR. Extracted genomic DNA from each cell subset was spread evenly across all wells of several immunoSEQ 96-well plates, with each plate serving as a replicate. For sorted subsets, around 200 ng genomic DNA, equal to about 30,000 T cell genomes, was loaded into each replicate PCR. The purified libraries were quantified using a Qubit 3.0 fluorometer, sized with a Bioanalyzer 2100, and then quantified again using the KAPA Library Quantification kit. A separate single-read 150-cycle Illumina NextSeq 550 flow cell was used to sequence each immunoSEQ 96-well plate. Processing in the source paper ran as follows. Because the immunoSEQ output included only junctional sequences and no quality scores, the filtering could not be the same as the filtering used for full-length reads. Sequences were annotated with PyIR, a Python wrapper for IgBLAST v1.9, and V/J genes and CDR3 were assigned using IMGT germline references. Reads were filtered out if the reads had weak V/J assignments (E-value above 1e-6), no CDR3, stop codons, out-of-frame junctions, or ambiguous translated residues. V3J clonotypes were defined as sequences sharing an identical inferred V gene, J gene, and CDR3 amino acid sequence. The percentage overlap between two repertoires was calculated by dividing the number of shared unique clonotypes by the size of the smaller repertoire. Repertoire richness was assessed with RTK rarefaction, the Chao1 estimator, and Recon v2.1 estimates of unobserved clonotypes. Generation probabilities for all TCRbeta clonotypes obtained by the gDNA method from four donors were computed using OLGA. Entries here come from immuneACCESS through TCRdb and include only in-frame sequences with V and J called. Some clones fail to appear in such tables; in the studies checked, an unresolved V gene covers under half of the shortfall, and the cause of the remainder is unknown. V and J calls and clone size are given by that table; D and trimming were obtained from the DNA. For this sample there are roughly 2,000,000 clones; approximately 94% appear just once. The ten most abundant clones make up 1.2% of the sample.

Study-wide findings and limitations: Clonotypes shared by all four sorted-subset donors showed higher generation probabilities than non-shared clonotypes. Estimated clonotype richness was generally larger for naive than for memory subsets. Because the study included only a small number of donors, the genetic and exposure-history diversity represented was limited. When a few donors were compared, the shared fraction of clonotypes was about 5% for naive CD4, 3.5% to 4% for naive CD8, 2% to 2.5% for memory CD4, and around 0.4% for memory CD8. Even with the large sequencing depth, rarefaction of the sorted-subset datasets indicated that sequencing was incomplete. Pairwise subsampling led to the expectation that sequencing depth would affect the degree of clonotype sharing among donors. Sampling was restricted to blood, and TCR repertoires in tissue are likely to differ from TCR repertoires in blood.

CD8 naive samples consisted of CD45RO-negative cells that were positively selected for CCR7, yielding a CD45RA+CCR7+ population without TemRA cells. Donors were healthy HIV-negative adults with no recently reported acute infections or vaccinations. Every donor was a Caucasian adult residing in Nashville, Tennessee, USA. After blood collection by leukapheresis, PBMCs were isolated using Ficoll-Histopaque density gradient centrifugation and then cryopreserved in the vapor phase of liquid nitrogen. Analytical flow cytometry was used to check the purity and quantity of every magnetically sorted T cell population. Genomic DNA was isolated from every sorted fraction and measured by UV absorbance on a Nanodrop 2000c. Concerning this clone: What antigen it recognizes has not been identified. The input lacks base qualities; no much larger clone sits a single base away.

For CDR1 and CDR2, the germline V gene (reference sequence) lists MNHEY and SMNVEV. V is reduced by 5 bases and J by 1 base, leaving a spacing of 8 bases between them. The CDR3 measures 13 amino acids from cysteine to phenylalanine. Only the CDR3 portion is preserved as DNA: 39 bases, with reading frame beginning at the first base. Here the chain combines TRBV27 and TRBJ1-2, with no reliable assignment of the D segment. Sequenced input: naive CD8+ T cells sorted from blood. The cell subset or site label here, explained by the study, means: CD45RA+CCR7+. This sequence originates from a man aged 18 to 30 in good health. The sequence in DNA is TGTGCCAGCAGTGTCGACGGTAACTATGGCTACACCTTC. Its translation reads: CASSVDGNYGYTF.